This TCR beta chain was recorded in a study of read filtering for tumor transcriptome and immune sequencing. Study at large: Among patients, some 17 were male and some 15 female, aged roughly 47 to 90 (mean about 66).

Germline assignment: CDR1 LNHDA and CDR2 SQIVND (reference sequence). The CDR3 totals 13 residues. From 300 to 450 ng of RNA, a library with molecular barcoded alpha/delta and beta/gamma adaptors was made. TCRdb redid the calling of the reads with MiXCR, one entry per CDR3 protein. Here the sample spans some 43,000 distinct CDR3 sequences, over 10% being singletons. Worth noting for this clonotype: Just one base apart from a much larger clone, this may be a read error.

The V call is TRBV19, the J call TRBJ1-5; no clear D gene. The source is a donor at least 40 years old with multiple myeloma. Sequencing used a population of CD138-negative cells sorted from bone marrow. CDR3 coding DNA: TGTGCCAATAGTCCGGGATTAAATCAGCCCCAGCATTTT. This codes for CANSPGLNQPQHF. Using reference TRBV19 and TRBJ1-5 for the parts outside the CDR3, the full variable domain is DGGITQSPKYLFRKEGQNVTLSCEQNLNHDAMYWYRQDPGQGLRLIYYSQIVNDFQKGDIAEGYSVSREKKESFPLTVTSAQKNPTAFYLCANSPGLNQPQHFGDGTRLSIL.